These 21 T cell receptor beta chains originate from one sample sequenced in a study of T cells in Graves' hyperthyroidism and ophthalmopathy. RNA transcripts gave rise to amplified TCR beta CDR3 regions. RT-PCR in the first round (using the HTBI primer set) targeted the TCR CDR3. TCRdb redid the calling of the multiplex PCR reads with MiXCR, one entry per CDR3 protein. The sample holds some 720,000 distinct CDR3 sequences; roughly 15% are singletons and the top ten take around 7.7%. The sample was blood. Every receptor here comes from a man between 18 and 35 years old with Graves' hyperthyroidism.

This chain links TRBV5-1 with TRBJ2-3; 9 bases match TRBD2. Germline CDR1 reads SGHRS; CDR2 reads YFSETQ. The V gene end was trimmed by 4 bases and the J gene end by 0 bases; junction bases not matched to a gene: 9. The CDR3 extends over 17 amino acids. Written as DNA, the CDR3 is TGCGCCAGCAGCCGTAGGGGGGGACTAGCCAGCACAGATACGCAGTATTTT. Encoded protein: CASSRRGGLASTDTQYF.

The J gene is TRBJ1-2, the V gene TRBV29-1; D gene unclear. Germline CDR1 SQVTM, CDR2 ANQGSEA. This CDR3 has 11 residues. Deletions cut 5 bases from V and 2 bases from J, with 6 bases between. For the CDR3, the DNA is TGCAGCGTTAGTAAAAACTATGGCTACACCTTC. Translation gives CSVSKNYGYTF.

This clonotype was picked up many times. The V gene is TRBV27, the J gene TRBJ2-7, with D hard to call. This CDR3 contains 13 residues. Per the germline V gene, CDR1 is MNHEY and CDR2 is SMNVEV (reference sequence). Trimming cost V 9 bases and J 0 bases, with 12 bases left between them. CDR3 sequence reads: CASRRSSSYEQYF. Written as DNA, the CDR3 is TGTGCCAGTAGGAGATCCAGCTCCTACGAGCAGTACTTC.

This clonotype was counted a few times. The chain couples TRBV6-2 or TRBV6-3 to TRBJ2-3; 7 bases are shared with TRBD1. This CDR3 is built from 16 residues. Germline V gene data show CDR1 as MNHEY and CDR2 as SVGEGT. V lost 4 bases, J lost 4 bases, and 11 bases stayed unmatched. DNA of the CDR3: TGTGCCAGCAGTTCCCAGACAGGGCGGCCCGCAGATACGCAGTATTTT. It specifies CASSSQTGRPADTQYF.

The chain carries TRBV9 and TRBJ1-1, with 7 bases that match TRBD1. In germline, CDR1 is SGDLS, CDR2 YYNGEE. CDR3 length: 13 residues. Germline trimming cut 3 bases from V and 7 bases from J; bases unmatched to any gene: 6. CDR3 bases: TGTGCCAGCAGCGCAGGACAGGCAAATGAAGCTTTCTTT. It encodes CASSAGQANEAFF.

V usage is TRBV14 and J usage is TRBJ2-1; TRBD2 aligns across 13 bases. Germline V gives CDR1 SGHDN, CDR2 FVKESK. V lost 2 bases to trimming and J lost 8 bases; unmatched junction nucleotides: 3. This CDR3 is 15 amino acids long. CDR3 bases: TGTGCCAGCAGCCAATGGGGACTAGCGGGACATGAGCAGTTCTTC. Amino acid sequence: CASSQWGLAGHEQFF. Combining the CDR3 with reference TRBV14 and TRBJ2-1 gives the whole variable domain EAGVTQFPSHSVIEKGQTVTLRCDPISGHDNLYWYRRVMGKEIKFLLHFVKESKQDESGMPNNRFLAERTGGTYSTLKVQPAELEDSGVYFCASSQWGLAGHEQFFGPGTRLTVL.

This clonotype was counted at least ten times. The CDR3 DNA reads as TGTGCCAGCAGTGAATGGGACAGGGGGCTGAACGAGCAGTACTTC. Translation: CASSEWDRGLNEQYF. The chain carries TRBV2 and TRBJ2-7, with TRBD1 identical over 12 bases. The V gene's germline CDR1 is SNHLY and CDR2 FYNNEI. This CDR3 region has 15 residues. Trimming at V came to 2 bases and at J to 5 bases, leaving 4 bases not matched to a gene.

Turning to this clonotype: A junction end diverges from the germline sequence, so it may reflect a read error. This sequence joins TRBV28 and TRBJ1-2; TRBD1 is a possible D gene (5 bases). Germline CDR1 and CDR2: MDHEN and SYDVKM. The CDR3 consists of 11 residues. CDR3 protein: CASDSGYDYTF. CDR3 DNA: TGTGCCAGCGACAGTGGGTATGACTACACCTTC.

This clonotype was counted many times. The gene calls are TRBV30 and TRBJ1-2, with D tentatively TRBD1 (5 bases). The CDR3 is made up of 15 amino acids. V was cut by 1 base and J by 2 bases, with 14 bases left in between. CDR1 is GTSNPN and CDR2 is SVGIG in the germline V gene (reference sequence). CDR3 DNA: TGTGCCTGGAGTGCTGTGGGACGGGAAAACTATGGCTACACCTTC. Encoded protein: CAWSAVGRENYGYTF.

This clonotype was counted many times. The chain couples TRBV30 to TRBJ1-2; D is undetermined. CDR1 GTSNPN and CDR2 SVGIG come from the germline V gene (reference sequence). Trimming cost V 3 bases and J 6 bases, with 11 bases left between them. The CDR3 has 12 residues. The CDR3: CAWSRGYDGYTF. CDR3 coding DNA: TGTGCCTGGAGCCGTGGATACGATGGCTACACCTTC.

This clonotype has a count of ten or more. The chain recombines TRBV7-2 with TRBJ2-7; D perhaps matches TRBD1 (6 bases). Germline values: CDR1 SGHTA, CDR2 FQGNSA. V was cut by 5 bases and J by 5 bases, with 19 bases left in between. The CDR3 covers 15 residues. The chain's CDR3 is CASSPEVSGGDEQYF. CDR3 DNA sequence: TGTGCCAGCAGCCCGGAAGTGTCTGGGGGCGACGAGCAGTACTTC.

The chain joins TRBV6-2 or TRBV6-3 to TRBJ2-3, with TRBD2 identical over 7 bases. CDR1 MNHEY and CDR2 SVGEGT come from the germline V gene. The length of the CDR3 is 16 residues. Germline trimming cut 4 bases from V and 1 base from J; bases unmatched to any gene: 8. The CDR3 DNA follows: TGTGCCAGCAGTTCTACCTGGGGGGGGGGCACAGATACGCAGTATTTT. It encodes CASSSTWGGGTDTQYF.

This clonotype was picked up a small number of times. The J gene is TRBJ1-1, the V gene TRBV27; the D is unclear. The CDR3 runs 14 residues. The germline V gene encodes CDR1 MNHEY and CDR2 SMNVEV (reference sequence). V gave up 4 bases and J gave up 4 bases, with 13 bases separating them. The CDR3 loop is CASSSWPKGTEAFF. The CDR3 DNA reads TGTGCCAGCAGTTCATGGCCCAAGGGCACTGAAGCTTTCTTT.

This clonotype was observed at least ten times. The rearrangement links TRBV5-1 to TRBJ1-5, with a weak D call TRBD1 (5 bases). The CDR3 consists of 14 residues. V lost 0 bases and J 5 bases, leaving 9 bases between the germline ends. Germline-derived CDR1 and CDR2 are SGHRS and YFSETQ. This CDR3 reads CASSLGQGHQPQHF. Written as DNA, the CDR3 is TGCGCCAGCAGCTTGGGCCAGGGCCATCAGCCCCAGCATTTT. The complete variable domain, with remaining parts taken from reference TRBV5-1 and TRBJ1-5, reads KAGVTQTPRYLIKTRGQQVTLSCSPISGHRSVSWYQQTPGQGLQFLFEYFSETQRNKGNFPGRFSGRQFSNSRSEMNVSTLELGDSALYLCASSLGQGHQPQHFGDGTRLSIL.

This clonotype was found many times. J is TRBJ2-1 and V is TRBV30; 7 bases line up with TRBD2. Unmatched junction bases numbered 4, after V lost 0 bases and J lost 5 bases. Germline-derived CDR1 and CDR2 are GTSNPN and SVGIG (reference sequence). The CDR3 extends over 14 amino acids. The CDR3, as DNA: TGTGCCTGGAGTGTATCCGGGAGGAACAATGAGCAGTTCTTC. This encodes CAWSVSGRNNEQFF.

This rearrangement joins TRBV9 to TRBJ2-1, with D perhaps TRBD2 (6 bases). Germline CDR1 SGDLS, CDR2 YYNGEE. This CDR3 spans 17 amino acids. Trimming pared 3 bases from V and 5 bases from J, leaving 21 bases between. The CDR3 nucleotides read TGTGCCAGCAGCGAGGGAGGAGGTATTCATACCCACAATGAGCAGTTCTTC. This sequence encodes CASSEGGGIHTHNEQFF.

This clonotype was seen ten or more times. V and J are TRBV30 and TRBJ1-4; D unclear. The length of the CDR3 is 11 residues. The V end was cut by 0 bases, the J end by 7 bases, with 3 bases between. Germline V CDR1 and CDR2: GTSNPN, SVGIG (reference sequence). The CDR3 here is CAWSVSEKLFF. The CDR3, as DNA: TGTGCCTGGAGTGTATCTGAAAAACTGTTTTTT.

This clonotype was detected many times. V is TRBV28 and J is TRBJ2-7, with 7 positions matching TRBD1. There are 12 residues in the CDR3. CDR1 and CDR2 from the germline V gene are MDHEN and SYDVKM. Trimming removed 7 bases from V and 7 bases from J; junction bases left unmatched: 7. The CDR3 loop reads CASTRQGGEQYF. In DNA, the CDR3 is TGTGCCAGCACAAGACAGGGTGGAGAGCAGTACTTC.

There are many counts of this clonotype. CDR3 DNA sequence: TGTGCCAGCACCTACCCGGGGAACCGTTATGGCTACACCTTC. Its protein is CASTYPGNRYGYTF. This rearrangement joins TRBV2 to TRBJ1-2; D not certain. The CDR3 covers 14 residues. Trimming removed 7 bases from V and 5 bases from J, with 17 bases in between. The germline gives CDR1 SNHLY, CDR2 FYNNEI.

As regards this clonotype: Since a much larger clone is just one base distant, this may be a read error. This chain joins TRBV28 and TRBJ1-5; tentatively, D is TRBD1 (6 bases). Trimming took off 4 bases at V and 1 base at J, with 23 bases between the two ends. The germline V gene has CDR1 MDHEN and CDR2 SYDVKM. The CDR3 length is 19 residues. The CDR3 DNA is TGTGCCAGCAGTTCGTTGAGAATACGGGGGCCCTTGAGCAATCAGCCCCAGCATTTT. The encoded protein is CASSSLRIRGPLSNQPQHF. Full variable domain (missing parts from reference TRBV28 and TRBJ1-5): DVKVTQSSRYLVKRTGEKVFLECVQDMDHENMFWYRQDPGLGLRLIYFSYDVKMKEKGDIPEGYSVSREKKERFSLILESASTNQTSMYLCASSSLRIRGPLSNQPQHFGDGTRLSIL.

V usage is TRBV20-1 and J usage is TRBJ2-1; 14 bases line up with TRBD2. The CDR3 is 14 residues long. The J segment lost 8 bases and the V segment lost 6 bases, leaving 6 bases of the junction unmatched. Germline V gene lookup returns CDR1 DFQATT and CDR2 SNEGSKA (reference sequence). Here the CDR3 DNA reads TGCAGTGCCCCGGGACTAGCGGGAGTGGATGAGCAGTTCTTC. Translated: CSAPGLAGVDEQFF.